Listed below are T cell receptor beta chains from one sample, sequenced in a study of T cell responses to AZD1222 COVID-19 vaccine. The protocol was immunoSEQ multiplex PCR, while the TCRdb copy is restricted to in-frame clones and leaves out a portion. The sample shows 150,000 to 200,000 clones, around 90% of them seen only once. The material sequenced was peripheral blood, taken 28 days after the second AZD1222 dose. The origin of the receptors is an adult who received the AZD1222 COVID-19 vaccine. Each CDR3 is given with its conserved first and last residue. D genes are given only for firm matches. Clone size appears in some rows only: once, few, many, or a class for an expanded clone.

clone_size j_call d_call v_call cdr3_nt cdr3_aa
NA TRBJ2-3 TRBD2 TRBV4-3 TGCGCCAGCAGCCAAGATACGGGGGGGCCCACAGATACGCAGTATTTT CASSQDTGGPTDTQYF
NA TRBJ1-1 NA TRBV28 TGTGCCAGCAGTCCTGGGGGAACAGGGTCCCGGGAAGCTTTCTTT CASSPGGTGSREAFF
NA TRBJ1-5 NA TRBV6-5 TGTGCCAGCACGGTAATGGGCAATCAGCCCCAGCATTTT CASTVMGNQPQHF
NA TRBJ1-2 NA TRBV9 TGTGCCAGCACCCCCCGGGGCAGTAACTATGGCTACACCTTC CASTPRGSNYGYTF
NA TRBJ1-2 NA TRBV3-1/TRBV3-2 TGTGCCAGCAGCCAAGACAGGCCTTATGGCTACACCTTC CASSQDRPYGYTF
once TRBJ2-2 NA TRBV21-1 TGTGCCAGCAGCCGCCGGGACAGACCCACCGGGGAGCTGTTTTTT CASSRRDRPTGELFF
NA TRBJ1-5 NA TRBV4-1 TGCGCCAGCAGCCTGGACATGGCCAATCAGCCCCAGCATTTT CASSLDMANQPQHF
NA TRBJ2-2 NA TRBV7-2 TGTGCCAGCAGCTTAGCACAGCCCAGGAACACCGGGGAGCTGTTTTTT CASSLAQPRNTGELFF
NA TRBJ2-5 TRBD2 TRBV7-9 TGTGCCAGCAGCCCCCGCGGGGGGGAAGAGACCCAGTACTTC CASSPRGGEETQYF
NA TRBJ2-3 TRBD2 TRBV3-1/TRBV3-2 TGTGCCAGCAGCCCACTAGCGGGGGGGGGTACGCAGTATTTT CASSPLAGGGTQYF
NA TRBJ2-3 NA TRBV7-6 TGTGCCAGCGCTAGGGCAACAGATACGCAGTATTTT CASARATDTQYF
once TRBJ2-2 TRBD2 TRBV14 TGTGCCAGCAGCCAAGATTACTGGTCGGGAGGCACGTCGGACACCGGGGAGCTGTTTTTT CASSQDYWSGGTSDTGELFF
NA TRBJ2-7 TRBD2 TRBV27 TGTGCCAGCAGTCTGGGGGGGAGCTCCTACGAGCAGTACTTC CASSLGGSSYEQYF
NA TRBJ2-2 NA TRBV9 TGTGCCAGCAGCGTATCCTCCAGGAGTACCGGGGAGCTGTTTTTT CASSVSSRSTGELFF
few TRBJ2-3 TRBD2 TRBV5-1 TGCGCCACCCGGAGCGGGACCTACAGCACAGATACGCAGTATTTT CATRSGTYSTDTQYF
NA TRBJ1-4 NA TRBV25-1 TGTGCCAGCTCCCTAGCGACACTTTCATCGGGTGAAAAACTGTTTTTT CASSLATLSSGEKLFF
NA TRBJ1-2 NA TRBV6-2/TRBV6-3 TGTGCCAGCAGTTACTCGGGACGAGCGATCGACTATGGCTACACCTTC CASSYSGRAIDYGYTF
NA TRBJ1-1 NA TRBV7-9 TGTGCCAGCCAAGGGCAGGGAGGCACTGAAGCTTTCTTT CASQGQGGTEAFF
NA TRBJ2-2 TRBD2 TRBV2 TGTGCCAGCAGTGAGCTAGCGGGAGACGGGGAGCTGTTTTTT CASSELAGDGELFF
NA TRBJ2-3 TRBD2 TRBV28 TGTGCCAGCAGTCCCACCCCCAGCGGGAGGGCCGTGGCAGATACGCAGTATTTT CASSPTPSGRAVADTQYF
NA TRBJ2-7 NA TRBV6-5 TGTGCCAGCAGTTTCGACAGGCACTCCTACGAGCAGTACTTC CASSFDRHSYEQYF
NA TRBJ1-4 TRBD1 TRBV4-2 TGTGCCTCTAACGCCAGGGGGGATGAAAAACTGTTTTTT CASNARGDEKLFF
NA TRBJ2-3 TRBD2 TRBV7-8 TGTGCCAGCAGTTCACTAGCGGGGGGGATGGGAAGGAGCACAGATACGCAGTATTTT CASSSLAGGMGRSTDTQYF
NA TRBJ2-3 NA TRBV6-5 TGTGCCAGCAGTTACTCGTGGCAGGGGTTCACAGATACGCAGTATTTT CASSYSWQGFTDTQYF
NA TRBJ1-5 NA TRBV7-9 TGTGCCAGCAGCTTAGGGAAGGGACTGCCCCAGCATTTT CASSLGKGLPQHF
NA TRBJ1-1 NA TRBV6-2/TRBV6-3 TGTGCCAGCAGTTACTCGCAACATGGGCTCACTGAAGCTTTCTTT CASSYSQHGLTEAFF